This passage covers 5 T cell receptor beta chains from one sample sequenced in a study of human T cells and chemical hapten exposure. The time point denotes: pre-sensitization, week 0. The treatment is: therapeutic diphenylcyclopropenone sensitization with weekly scalp DPC. In TCRdb, the RACE reads were re-called with MiXCR into one record per CDR3 protein. Here the sample spans roughly 250,000 distinct CDR3 sequences, more than 6.5% being singletons. Specimen: whole blood, collected in connection with sensitization to the hapten diphenylcyclopropenone (DPC). The receptor set was obtained from a woman in her 40s with alopecia areata. Some clones in this sample may be carry-over from other donors' samples.

This clonotype was seen repeatedly, ten times or more. This chain connects TRBV29-1 to TRBJ2-1, with D possibly being TRBD2 (5 bases). The germline V gene has CDR1 SQVTM and CDR2 ANQGSEA. The CDR3 contains 14 residues. The V end lost 4 bases, the J end lost 6 bases, and 16 bases lay between the germline ends. The chain's CDR3 is CSVGGLAAVNEQFF. The CDR3 nucleotides read TGCAGCGTTGGAGGGCTAGCCGCGGTCAATGAGCAGTTCTTC.

This clonotype has just a few counts. The chain combines TRBV6-2 or TRBV6-3 with TRBJ2-6; perhaps D is TRBD1 or TRBD2 (5 bases each). Germline V CDR1 and CDR2: MNHEY, SVGEGT. The CDR3 runs to 19 residues. Between the trimmed V and J ends, which lost 2 bases and 0 bases, there was a span of 17 bases. In DNA form, the CDR3 reads TGTGCCAGCAGTTACCGGCTCCGGGACGGGCTCTCTGGGGCCAACGTCCTGACTTTC. This encodes CASSYRLRDGLSGANVLTF.

Only a few counts were recorded for this clonotype. This chain uses TRBV20-1 with TRBJ2-5, with D perhaps matching TRBD1 (6 bases). The V gene lost 7 bases and the J gene lost 4 bases, with 19 bases spanning the gap. Germline lookup yields CDR1 DFQATT and CDR2 SNEGSKA (reference sequence). The CDR3 is 14 amino acids. This CDR3 reads CSVPGTPPRETQYF. CDR3 nucleotide sequence: TGCAGTGTTCCGGGGACACCTCCTCGAGAGACCCAGTACTTC.

This clonotype has more than one count but fewer than ten. The CDR3 region is CASSLTGADNEQFF. In DNA form, the CDR3 reads TGTGCCAGCAGCCTGACAGGGGCGGACAATGAGCAGTTCTTC. The chain has TRBV28 and TRBJ2-1; TRBD1 matches at 8 bases. Losses at the gene ends were 6 bases for V and 5 bases for J; bases not matched to a gene: 6. The CDR3 consists of 14 residues. From germline, CDR1 is MDHEN and CDR2 SYDVKM.

The chain combines TRBV6-5 with TRBJ2-4; TRBD2 matches at 10 bases. V lost 9 bases, J lost 0 bases, and 20 bases stayed unmatched. This CDR3 comprises 20 residues. Germline loops: CDR1 MNHEY, CDR2 SVGAGI. CDR3 coding DNA: TGTGCCAGTTCCTGGGGGTCTAGCGGGAGTTTCGCGGGAGCCAAAAACATTCAGTACTTC. This sequence encodes CASSWGSSGSFAGAKNIQYF.